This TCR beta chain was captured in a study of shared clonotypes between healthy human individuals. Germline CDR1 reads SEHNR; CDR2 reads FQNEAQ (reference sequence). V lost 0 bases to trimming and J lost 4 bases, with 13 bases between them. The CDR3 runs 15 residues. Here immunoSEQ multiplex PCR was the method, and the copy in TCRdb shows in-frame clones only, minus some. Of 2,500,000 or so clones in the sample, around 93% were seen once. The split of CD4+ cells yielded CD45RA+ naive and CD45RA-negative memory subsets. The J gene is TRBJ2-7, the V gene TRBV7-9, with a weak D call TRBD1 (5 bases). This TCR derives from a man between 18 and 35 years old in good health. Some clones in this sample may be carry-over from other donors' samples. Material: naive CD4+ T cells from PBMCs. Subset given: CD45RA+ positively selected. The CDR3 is CASSLASWGAYEQYF. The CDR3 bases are TGTGCCAGCAGCTTAGCCTCATGGGGCGCGTACGAGCAGTACTTC.